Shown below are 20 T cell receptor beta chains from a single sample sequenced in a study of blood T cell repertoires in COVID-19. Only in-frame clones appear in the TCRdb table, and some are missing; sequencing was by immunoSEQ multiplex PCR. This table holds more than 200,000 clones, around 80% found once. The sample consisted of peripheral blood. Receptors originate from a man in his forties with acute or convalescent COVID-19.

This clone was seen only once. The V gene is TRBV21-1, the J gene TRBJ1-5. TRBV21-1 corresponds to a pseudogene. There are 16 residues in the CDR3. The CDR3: CASSNSSRASGQPQHF. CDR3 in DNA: TGTGCCAGCAGCAATTCATCCCGGGCCTCGGGGCAGCCCCAGCATTTT.

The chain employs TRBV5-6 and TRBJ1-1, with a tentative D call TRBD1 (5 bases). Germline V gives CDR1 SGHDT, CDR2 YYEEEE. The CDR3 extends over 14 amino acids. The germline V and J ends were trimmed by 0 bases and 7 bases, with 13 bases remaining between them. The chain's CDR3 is CASSLVRQRYEAFF. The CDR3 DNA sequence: TGTGCCAGCAGCTTGGTAAGACAGAGATATGAAGCTTTCTTT.

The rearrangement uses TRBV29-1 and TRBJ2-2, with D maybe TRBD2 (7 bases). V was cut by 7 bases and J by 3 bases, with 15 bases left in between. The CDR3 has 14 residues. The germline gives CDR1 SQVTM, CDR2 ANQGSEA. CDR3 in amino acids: CSGVRGGDTGELFF. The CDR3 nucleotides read TGCAGCGGGGTGAGGGGGGGAGACACCGGGGAGCTGTTTTTT.

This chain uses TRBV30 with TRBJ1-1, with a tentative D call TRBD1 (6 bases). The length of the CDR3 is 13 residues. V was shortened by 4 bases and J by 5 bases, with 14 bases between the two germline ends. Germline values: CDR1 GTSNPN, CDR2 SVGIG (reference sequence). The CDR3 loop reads CAWTAGAKTEAFF. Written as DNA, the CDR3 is TGTGCCTGGACTGCAGGGGCCAAGACTGAAGCTTTCTTT.

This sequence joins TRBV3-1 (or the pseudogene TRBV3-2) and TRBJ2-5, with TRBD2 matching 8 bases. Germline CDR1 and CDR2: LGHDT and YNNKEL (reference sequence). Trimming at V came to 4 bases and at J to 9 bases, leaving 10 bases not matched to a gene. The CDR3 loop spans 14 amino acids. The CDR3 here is CASSPGGVRGAQYF. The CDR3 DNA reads TGTGCCAGCAGCCCGGGGGGGGTCCGAGGGGCCCAGTACTTC.

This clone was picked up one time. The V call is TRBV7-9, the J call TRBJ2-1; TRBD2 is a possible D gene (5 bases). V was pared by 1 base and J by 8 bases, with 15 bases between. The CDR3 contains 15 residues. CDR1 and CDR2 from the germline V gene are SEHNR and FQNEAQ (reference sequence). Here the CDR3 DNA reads TGTGCCAGCAGCTTAGATAGACTACAAGGCGATGAGCAGTTCTTC. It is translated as CASSLDRLQGDEQFF.

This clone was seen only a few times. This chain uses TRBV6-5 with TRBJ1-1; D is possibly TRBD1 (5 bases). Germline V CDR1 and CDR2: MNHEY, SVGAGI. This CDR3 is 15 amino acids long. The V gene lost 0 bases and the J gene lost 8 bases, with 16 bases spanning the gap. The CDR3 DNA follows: TGTGCCAGCAGTTACTCGAGAGGGCCCGGGGGAGAAGCTTTCTTT. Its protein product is CASSYSRGPGGEAFF.

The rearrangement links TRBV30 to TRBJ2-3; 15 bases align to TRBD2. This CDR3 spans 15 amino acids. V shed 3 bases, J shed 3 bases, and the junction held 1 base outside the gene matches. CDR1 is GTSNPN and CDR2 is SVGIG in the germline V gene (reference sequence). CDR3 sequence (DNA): TGTGCCTGGAGCGGACTAGCGGGAGGGACAGATACGCAGTATTTT. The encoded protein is CAWSGLAGGTDTQYF. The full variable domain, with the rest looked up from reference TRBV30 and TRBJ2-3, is SQTIHQWPATLVQPVGSPLSLECTVEGTSNPNLYWYRQAAGRGLQLLFYSVGIGQISSEVPQNLSASRPQDRQFILSSKKLLLSDSGFYLCAWSGLAGGTDTQYFGPGTRLTVL.

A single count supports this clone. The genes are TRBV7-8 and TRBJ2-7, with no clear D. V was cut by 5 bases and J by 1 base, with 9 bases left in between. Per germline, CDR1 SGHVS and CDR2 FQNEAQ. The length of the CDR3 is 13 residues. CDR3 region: CASSPRWSYEQYF. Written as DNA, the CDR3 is TGTGCCAGCAGCCCCAGATGGTCCTACGAGCAGTACTTC.

The CDR3 DNA reads as TGTGCCAGCAGCATCCAGGGGAGGGGTGAAAAACTGTTTTTT. It specifies CASSIQGRGEKLFF. The V and J genes are TRBV7-2 and TRBJ1-4, with D possibly TRBD1 on 6 matching bases. Germline V gene lookup returns CDR1 SGHTA and CDR2 FQGNSA. CDR3 length: 14 amino acids. The ends were cut back, 5 bases at V and 7 bases at J, with 14 bases in the middle.

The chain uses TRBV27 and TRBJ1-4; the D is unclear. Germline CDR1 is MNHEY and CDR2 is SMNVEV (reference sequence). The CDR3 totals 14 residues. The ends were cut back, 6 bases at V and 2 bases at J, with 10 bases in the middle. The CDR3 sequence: CASREAGTNEKLFF. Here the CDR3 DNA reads TGTGCCAGCAGGGAGGCCGGTACTAATGAAAAACTGTTTTTT.

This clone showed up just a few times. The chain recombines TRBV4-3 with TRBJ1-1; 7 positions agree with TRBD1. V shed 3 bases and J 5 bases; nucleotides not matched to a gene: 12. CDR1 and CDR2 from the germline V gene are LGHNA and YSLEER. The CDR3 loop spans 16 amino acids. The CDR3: CASSQLGLQGRTEAFF. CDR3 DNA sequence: TGCGCCAGCAGCCAGTTGGGTCTACAGGGGAGGACTGAAGCTTTCTTT.

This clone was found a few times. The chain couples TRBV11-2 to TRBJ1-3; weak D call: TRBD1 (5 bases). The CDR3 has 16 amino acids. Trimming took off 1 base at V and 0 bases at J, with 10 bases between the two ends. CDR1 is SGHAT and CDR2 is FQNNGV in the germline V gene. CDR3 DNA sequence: TGTGCCAGCAGCTTAGGTGGTACAGGCTCTGGAAACACCATATATTTT. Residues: CASSLGGTGSGNTIYF.

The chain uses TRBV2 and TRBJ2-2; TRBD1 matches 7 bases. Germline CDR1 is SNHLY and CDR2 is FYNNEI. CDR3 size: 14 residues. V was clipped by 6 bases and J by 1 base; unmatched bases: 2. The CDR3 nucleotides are TGTGCCAGCAGCGGACAGGTGAACACCGGGGAGCTGTTTTTT. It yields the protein CASSGQVNTGELFF.

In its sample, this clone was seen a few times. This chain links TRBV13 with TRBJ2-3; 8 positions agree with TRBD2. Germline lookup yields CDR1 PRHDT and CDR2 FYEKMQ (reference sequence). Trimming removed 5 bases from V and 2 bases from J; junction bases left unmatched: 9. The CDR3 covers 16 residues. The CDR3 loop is CASSPLGAGATDTQYF. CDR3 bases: TGTGCCAGCAGCCCCCTCGGAGCGGGAGCCACAGATACGCAGTATTTT.

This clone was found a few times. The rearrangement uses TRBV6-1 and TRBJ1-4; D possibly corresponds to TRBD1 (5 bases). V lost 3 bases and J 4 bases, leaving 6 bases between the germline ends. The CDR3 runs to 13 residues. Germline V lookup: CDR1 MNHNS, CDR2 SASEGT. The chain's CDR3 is CASSDQGNEKLFF. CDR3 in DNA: TGTGCCAGCAGTGACCAGGGTAATGAAAAACTGTTTTTT.

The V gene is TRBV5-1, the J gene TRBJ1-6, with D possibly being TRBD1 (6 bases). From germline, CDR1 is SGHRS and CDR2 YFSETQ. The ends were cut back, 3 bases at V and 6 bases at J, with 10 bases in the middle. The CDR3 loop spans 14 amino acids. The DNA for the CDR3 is TGCGCCAGCAGCTCGGACAGACTTAATTCACCCCTCCACTTT. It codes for CASSSDRLNSPLHF.

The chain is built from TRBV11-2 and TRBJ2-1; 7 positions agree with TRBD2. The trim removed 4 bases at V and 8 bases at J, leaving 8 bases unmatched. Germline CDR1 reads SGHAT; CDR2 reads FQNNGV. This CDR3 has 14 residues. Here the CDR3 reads CASSSADSGYEQFF. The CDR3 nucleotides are TGTGCCAGCAGCTCGGCCGATAGCGGGTATGAGCAGTTCTTC. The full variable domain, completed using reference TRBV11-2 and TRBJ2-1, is EAGVAQSPRYKIIEKRQSVAFWCNPISGHATLYWYQQILGQGPKLLIQFQNNGVVDDSQLPKDRFSAERLKGVDSTLKIQPAKLEDSAVYLCASSSADSGYEQFFGPGTRLTVL.

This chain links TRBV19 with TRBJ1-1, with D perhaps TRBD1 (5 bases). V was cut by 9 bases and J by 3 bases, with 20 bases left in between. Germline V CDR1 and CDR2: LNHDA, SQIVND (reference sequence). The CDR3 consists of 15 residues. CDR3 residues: CASQLGPRPDTEAFF. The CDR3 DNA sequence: TGTGCCAGCCAGTTGGGGCCACGGCCGGACACTGAAGCTTTCTTT.

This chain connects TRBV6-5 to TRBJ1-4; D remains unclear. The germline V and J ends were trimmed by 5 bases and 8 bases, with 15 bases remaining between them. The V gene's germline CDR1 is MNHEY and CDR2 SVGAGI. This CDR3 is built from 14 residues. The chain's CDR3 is CASSPRRDLEKLFF. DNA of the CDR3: TGTGCCAGCAGTCCCCGGAGGGATCTAGAAAAACTGTTTTTT.